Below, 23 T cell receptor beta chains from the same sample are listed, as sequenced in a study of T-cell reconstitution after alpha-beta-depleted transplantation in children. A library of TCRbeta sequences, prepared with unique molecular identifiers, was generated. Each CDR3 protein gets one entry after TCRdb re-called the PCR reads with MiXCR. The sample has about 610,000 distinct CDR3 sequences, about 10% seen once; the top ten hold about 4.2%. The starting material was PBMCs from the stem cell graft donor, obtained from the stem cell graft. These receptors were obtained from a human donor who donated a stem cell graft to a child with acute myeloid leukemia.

CDR3 sequence (DNA): TGTGCCAGCAGTCCCCGGACTAGCGGGAGTACCAAGACCCAGTACTTC. This translates into CASSPRTSGSTKTQYF. The genes are TRBV28 and TRBJ2-5, with TRBD2 matching over 13 bases. The trim removed 5 bases at V and 6 bases at J, leaving 9 bases unmatched. Germline CDR1 and CDR2: MDHEN and SYDVKM. CDR3 length: 16 amino acids. Full variable domain (rest looked up from reference TRBV28 and TRBJ2-5): DVKVTQSSRYLVKRTGEKVFLECVQDMDHENMFWYRQDPGLGLRLIYFSYDVKMKEKGDIPEGYSVSREKKERFSLILESASTNQTSMYLCASSPRTSGSTKTQYFGPGTRLLVL.

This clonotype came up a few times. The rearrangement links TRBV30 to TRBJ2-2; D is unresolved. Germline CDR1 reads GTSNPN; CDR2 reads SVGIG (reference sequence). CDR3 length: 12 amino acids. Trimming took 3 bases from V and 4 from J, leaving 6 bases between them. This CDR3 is CAWRSSTGELFF. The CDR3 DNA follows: TGTGCCTGGAGGAGTAGCACCGGGGAGCTGTTTTTT.

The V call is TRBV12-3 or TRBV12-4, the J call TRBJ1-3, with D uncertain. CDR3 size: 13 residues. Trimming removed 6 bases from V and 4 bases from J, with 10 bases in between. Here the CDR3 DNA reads TGTGCCAGCAGCCCGTCGGGGGGAAACACCATATATTTT. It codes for CASSPSGGNTIYF.

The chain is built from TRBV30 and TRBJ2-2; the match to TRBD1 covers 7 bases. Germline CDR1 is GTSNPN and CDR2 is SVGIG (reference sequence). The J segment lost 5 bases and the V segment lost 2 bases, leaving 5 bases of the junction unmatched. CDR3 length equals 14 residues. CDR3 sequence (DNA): TGTGCCTGGAGTTTTACCAGGGGGACCGGGGAGCTGTTTTTT. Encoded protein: CAWSFTRGTGELFF.

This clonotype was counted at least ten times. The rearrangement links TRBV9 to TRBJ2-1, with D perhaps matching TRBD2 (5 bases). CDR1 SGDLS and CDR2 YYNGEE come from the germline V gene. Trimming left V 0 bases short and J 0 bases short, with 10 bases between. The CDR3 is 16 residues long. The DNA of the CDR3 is TGTGCCAGCAGCGTAGGCGGGTTAAGCTCCTACAATGAGCAGTTCTTC. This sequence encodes CASSVGGLSSYNEQFF.

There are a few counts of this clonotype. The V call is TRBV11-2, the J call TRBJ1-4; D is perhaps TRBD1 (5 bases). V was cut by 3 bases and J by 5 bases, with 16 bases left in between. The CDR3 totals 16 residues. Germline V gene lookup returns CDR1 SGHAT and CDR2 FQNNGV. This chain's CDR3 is CASSFSLRGPNEKLFF. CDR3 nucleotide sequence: TGTGCCAGCAGCTTCTCCTTGCGGGGACCAAATGAAAAACTGTTTTTT.

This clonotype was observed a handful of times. The CDR3 sequence: CASSLEMVNQPQHF. The CDR3 DNA follows: TGTGCCAGCAGTTTGGAGATGGTCAATCAGCCCCAGCATTTT. This rearrangement joins TRBV12-3 or TRBV12-4 to TRBJ1-5, with D uncertain. There are 14 residues in the CDR3. Trimming stripped 3 bases from V and 3 bases from J, with 9 bases between.

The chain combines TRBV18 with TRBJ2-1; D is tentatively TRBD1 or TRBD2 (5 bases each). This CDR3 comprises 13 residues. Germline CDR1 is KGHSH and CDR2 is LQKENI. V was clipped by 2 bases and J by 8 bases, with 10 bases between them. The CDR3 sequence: CASSPYLGDEQFF. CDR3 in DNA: TGTGCCAGCTCACCATATTTGGGGGATGAGCAGTTCTTC.

CDR3 protein: CASTRRTEAFF. The CDR3, as DNA: TGTGCCAGCACGCGGAGAACTGAAGCTTTCTTT. V is TRBV12-3 or TRBV12-4 and J is TRBJ1-1; D uncertain. Trimming cost V 7 bases and J 5 bases, with 8 bases left between them. The CDR3 extends over 11 amino acids.

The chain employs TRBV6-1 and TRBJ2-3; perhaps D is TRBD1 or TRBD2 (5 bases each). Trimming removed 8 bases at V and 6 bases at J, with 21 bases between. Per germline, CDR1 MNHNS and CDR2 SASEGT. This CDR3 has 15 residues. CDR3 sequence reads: CASPAGRGVMDTQYF. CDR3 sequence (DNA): TGTGCCAGCCCCGCCGGAAGAGGGGTCATGGATACGCAGTATTTT.

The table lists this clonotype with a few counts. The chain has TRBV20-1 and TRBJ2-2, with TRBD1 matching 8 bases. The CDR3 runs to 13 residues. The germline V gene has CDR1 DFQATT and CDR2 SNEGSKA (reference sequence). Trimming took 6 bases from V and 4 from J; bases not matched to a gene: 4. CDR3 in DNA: TGCAGTGCAAGGGACAGGCCCACCGGGGAGCTGTTTTTT. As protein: CSARDRPTGELFF.

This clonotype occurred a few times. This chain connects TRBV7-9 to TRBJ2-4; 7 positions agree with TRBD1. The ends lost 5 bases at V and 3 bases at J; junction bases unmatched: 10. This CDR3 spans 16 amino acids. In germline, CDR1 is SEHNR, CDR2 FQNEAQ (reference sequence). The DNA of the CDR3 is TGTGCCAGCAGCCACGACAGGGAATATGACAAAAACATTCAGTACTTC. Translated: CASSHDREYDKNIQYF.

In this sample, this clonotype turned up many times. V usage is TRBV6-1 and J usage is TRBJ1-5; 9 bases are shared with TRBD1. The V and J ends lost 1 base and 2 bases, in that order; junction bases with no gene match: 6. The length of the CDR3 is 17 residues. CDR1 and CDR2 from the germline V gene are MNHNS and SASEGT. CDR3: CASSEGRTGVRNQPQHF. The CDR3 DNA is TGTGCCAGCAGTGAAGGCAGGACAGGGGTTCGCAATCAGCCCCAGCATTTT.

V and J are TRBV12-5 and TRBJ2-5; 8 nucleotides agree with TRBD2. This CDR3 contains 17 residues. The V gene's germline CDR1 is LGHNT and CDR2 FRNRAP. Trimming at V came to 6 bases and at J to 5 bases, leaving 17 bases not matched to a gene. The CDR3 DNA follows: TGTGCTAGTGGCTCTAATAGCGGGAAAAGTGCTAGGGAGACCCAGTACTTC. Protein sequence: CASGSNSGKSARETQYF.

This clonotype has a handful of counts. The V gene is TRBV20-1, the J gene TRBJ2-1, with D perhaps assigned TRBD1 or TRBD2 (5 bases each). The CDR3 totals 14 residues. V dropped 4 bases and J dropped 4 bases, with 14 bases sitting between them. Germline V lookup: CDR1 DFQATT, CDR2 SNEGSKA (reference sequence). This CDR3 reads CSAIRGSLYNEQFF. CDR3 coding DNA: TGCAGTGCTATTCGGGGCTCTTTATACAATGAGCAGTTCTTC.

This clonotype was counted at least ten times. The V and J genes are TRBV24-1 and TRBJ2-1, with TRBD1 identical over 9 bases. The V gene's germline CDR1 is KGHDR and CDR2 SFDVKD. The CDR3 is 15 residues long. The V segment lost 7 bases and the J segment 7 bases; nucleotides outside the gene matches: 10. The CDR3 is CATSLKQGASNEQFF. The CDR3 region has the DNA TGTGCCACCAGCCTTAAACAGGGGGCTAGTAATGAGCAGTTCTTC.

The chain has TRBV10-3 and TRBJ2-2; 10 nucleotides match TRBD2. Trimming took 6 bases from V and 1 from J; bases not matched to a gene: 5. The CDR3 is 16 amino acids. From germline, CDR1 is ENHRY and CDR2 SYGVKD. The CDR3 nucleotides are TGTGCCATCAGGCCCCGGACTAGCGGGAACACCGGGGAGCTGTTTTTT. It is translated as CAIRPRTSGNTGELFF.

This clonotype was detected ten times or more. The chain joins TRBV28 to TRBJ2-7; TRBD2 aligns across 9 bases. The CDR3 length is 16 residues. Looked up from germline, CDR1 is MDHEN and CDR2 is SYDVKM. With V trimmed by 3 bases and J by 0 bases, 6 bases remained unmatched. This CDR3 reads CASSLIAGGSSYEQYF. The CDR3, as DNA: TGTGCCAGCAGTTTGATTGCGGGAGGGAGCTCCTACGAGCAGTACTTC.

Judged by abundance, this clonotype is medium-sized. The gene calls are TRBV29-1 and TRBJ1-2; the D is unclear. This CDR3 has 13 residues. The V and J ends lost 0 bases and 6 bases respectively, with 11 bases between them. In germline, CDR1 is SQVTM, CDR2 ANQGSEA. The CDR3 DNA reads TGCAGCGTTGAAGATCTGGTACAGAATGGCTACACCTTC. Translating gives CSVEDLVQNGYTF.

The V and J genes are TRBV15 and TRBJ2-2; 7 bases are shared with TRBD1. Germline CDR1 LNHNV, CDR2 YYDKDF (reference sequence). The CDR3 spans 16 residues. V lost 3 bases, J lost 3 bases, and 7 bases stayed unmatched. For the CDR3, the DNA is TGTGCCACCAGCAGGCCCCGGACAGGCGACACCGGGGAGCTGTTTTTT. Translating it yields CATSRPRTGDTGELFF.

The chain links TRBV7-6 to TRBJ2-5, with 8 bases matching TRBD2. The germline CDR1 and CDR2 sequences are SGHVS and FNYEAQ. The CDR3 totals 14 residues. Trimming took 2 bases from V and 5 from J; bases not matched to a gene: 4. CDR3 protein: CASSLSAGAETQYF. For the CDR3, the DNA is TGTGCCAGCAGCTTATCAGCGGGAGCTGAGACCCAGTACTTC.

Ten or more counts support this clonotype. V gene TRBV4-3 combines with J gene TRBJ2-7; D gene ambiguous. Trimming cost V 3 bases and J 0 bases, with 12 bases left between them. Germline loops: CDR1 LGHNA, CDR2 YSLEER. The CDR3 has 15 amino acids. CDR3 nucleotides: TGCGCCAGCAGCCACACAGTCCAACCCTCCTACGAGCAGTACTTC. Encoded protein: CASSHTVQPSYEQYF.

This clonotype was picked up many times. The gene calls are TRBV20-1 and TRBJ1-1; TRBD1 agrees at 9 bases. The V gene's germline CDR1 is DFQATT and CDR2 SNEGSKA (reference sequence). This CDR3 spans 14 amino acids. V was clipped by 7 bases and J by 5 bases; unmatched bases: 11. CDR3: CSVAGQGGKTEAFF. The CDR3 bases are TGCAGTGTAGCGGGACAGGGAGGAAAAACTGAAGCTTTCTTT.